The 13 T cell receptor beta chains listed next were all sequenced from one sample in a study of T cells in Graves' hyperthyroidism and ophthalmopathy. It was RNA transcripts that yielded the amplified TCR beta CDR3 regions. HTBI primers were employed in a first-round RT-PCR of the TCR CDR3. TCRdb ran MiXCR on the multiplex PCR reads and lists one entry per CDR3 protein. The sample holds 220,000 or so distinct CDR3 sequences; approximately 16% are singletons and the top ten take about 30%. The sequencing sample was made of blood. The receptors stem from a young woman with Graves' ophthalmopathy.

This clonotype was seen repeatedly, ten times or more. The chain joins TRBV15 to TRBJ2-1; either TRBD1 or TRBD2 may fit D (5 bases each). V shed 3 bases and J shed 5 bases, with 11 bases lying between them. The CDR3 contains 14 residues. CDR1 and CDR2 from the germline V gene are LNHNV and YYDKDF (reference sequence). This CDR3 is CATSRGDLNNEQFF. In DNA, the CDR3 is TGTGCCACCAGCAGGGGGGACCTTAACAATGAGCAGTTCTTC.

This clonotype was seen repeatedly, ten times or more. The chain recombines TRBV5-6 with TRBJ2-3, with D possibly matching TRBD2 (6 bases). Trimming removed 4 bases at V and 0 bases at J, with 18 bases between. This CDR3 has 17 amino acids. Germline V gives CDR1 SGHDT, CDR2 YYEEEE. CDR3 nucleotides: TGTGCCAGCAGCCGACCACGTTTCGCGGGGAGCACAGATACGCAGTATTTT. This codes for CASSRPRFAGSTDTQYF.

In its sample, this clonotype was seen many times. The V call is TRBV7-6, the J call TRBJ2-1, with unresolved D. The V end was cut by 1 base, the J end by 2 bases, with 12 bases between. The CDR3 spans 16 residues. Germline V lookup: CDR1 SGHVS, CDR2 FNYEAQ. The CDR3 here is CASSLEDLRAYNEQFF. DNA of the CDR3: TGTGCCAGCAGCTTAGAGGACCTTCGCGCCTACAATGAGCAGTTCTTC.

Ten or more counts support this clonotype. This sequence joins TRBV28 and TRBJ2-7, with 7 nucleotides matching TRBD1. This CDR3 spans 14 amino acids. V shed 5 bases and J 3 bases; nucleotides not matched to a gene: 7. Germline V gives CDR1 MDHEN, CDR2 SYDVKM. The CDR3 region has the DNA TGTGCCAGCAGTGTCAGGGACAGTATCTACGAGCAGTACTTC. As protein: CASSVRDSIYEQYF.

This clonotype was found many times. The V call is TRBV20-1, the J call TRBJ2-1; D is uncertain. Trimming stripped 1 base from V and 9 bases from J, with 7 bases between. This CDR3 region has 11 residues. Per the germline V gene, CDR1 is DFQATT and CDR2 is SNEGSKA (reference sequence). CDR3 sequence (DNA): TGCAGTGCTAGAGGGCTAGGTGAGCAGTTCTTC. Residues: CSARGLGEQFF.

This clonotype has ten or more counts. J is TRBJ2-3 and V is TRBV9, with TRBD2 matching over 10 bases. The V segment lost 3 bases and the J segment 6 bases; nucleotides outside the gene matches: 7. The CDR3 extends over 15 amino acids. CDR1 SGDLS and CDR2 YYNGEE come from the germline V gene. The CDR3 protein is CASSGSGGASDTQYF. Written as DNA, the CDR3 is TGTGCCAGCAGCGGCAGCGGGGGGGCCTCCGATACGCAGTATTTT.

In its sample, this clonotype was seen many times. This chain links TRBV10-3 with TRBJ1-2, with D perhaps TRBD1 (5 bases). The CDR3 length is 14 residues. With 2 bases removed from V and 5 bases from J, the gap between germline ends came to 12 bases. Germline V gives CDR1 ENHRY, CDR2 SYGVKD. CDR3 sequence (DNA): TGTGCCATCAGTGAGACTGACAGTGAATATGGCTACACCTTC. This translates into CAISETDSEYGYTF.

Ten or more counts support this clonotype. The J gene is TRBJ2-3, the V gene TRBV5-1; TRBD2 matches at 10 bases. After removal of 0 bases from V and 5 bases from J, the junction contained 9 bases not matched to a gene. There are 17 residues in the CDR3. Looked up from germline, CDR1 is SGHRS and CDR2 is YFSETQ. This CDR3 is CASSLAITSGVIDTQYF. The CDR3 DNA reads TGCGCCAGCAGCTTGGCCATTACTAGCGGGGTAATAGATACGCAGTATTTT.

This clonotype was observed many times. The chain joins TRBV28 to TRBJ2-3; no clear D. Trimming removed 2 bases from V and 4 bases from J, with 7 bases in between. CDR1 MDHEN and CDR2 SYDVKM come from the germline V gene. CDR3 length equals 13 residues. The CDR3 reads CASSLTGSDTQYF. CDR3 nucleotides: TGTGCCAGCAGTTTAACGGGTTCAGATACGCAGTATTTT. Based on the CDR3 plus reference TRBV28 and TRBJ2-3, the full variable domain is DVKVTQSSRYLVKRTGEKVFLECVQDMDHENMFWYRQDPGLGLRLIYFSYDVKMKEKGDIPEGYSVSREKKERFSLILESASTNQTSMYLCASSLTGSDTQYFGPGTRLTVL.

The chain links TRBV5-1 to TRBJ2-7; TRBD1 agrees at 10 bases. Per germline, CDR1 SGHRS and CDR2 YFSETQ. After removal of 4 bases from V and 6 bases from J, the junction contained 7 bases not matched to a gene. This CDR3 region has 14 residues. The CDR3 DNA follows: TGCGCCAGCAGCCGACAGGGGGCGCAATCCGAGCAGTACTTC. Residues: CASSRQGAQSEQYF.

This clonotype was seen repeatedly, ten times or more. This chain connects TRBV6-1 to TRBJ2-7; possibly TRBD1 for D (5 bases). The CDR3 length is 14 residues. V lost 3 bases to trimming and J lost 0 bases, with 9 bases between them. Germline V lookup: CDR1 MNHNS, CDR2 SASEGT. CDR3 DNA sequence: TGTGCCAGCAGTGACGGCAGGGACTCCTACGAGCAGTACTTC. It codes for CASSDGRDSYEQYF.

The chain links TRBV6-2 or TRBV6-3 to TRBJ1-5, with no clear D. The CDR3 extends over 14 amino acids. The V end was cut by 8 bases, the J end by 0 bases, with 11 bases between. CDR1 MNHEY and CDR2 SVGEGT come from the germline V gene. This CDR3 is CASRGWGSNQPQHF. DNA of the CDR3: TGTGCCAGCCGAGGGTGGGGTAGCAATCAGCCCCAGCATTTT.

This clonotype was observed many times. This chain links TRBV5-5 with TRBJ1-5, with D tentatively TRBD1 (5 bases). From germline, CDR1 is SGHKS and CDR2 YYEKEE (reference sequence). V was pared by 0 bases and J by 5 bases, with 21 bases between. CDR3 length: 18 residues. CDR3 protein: CASSLEVTQGSGDQPQHF. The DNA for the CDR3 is TGTGCCAGCAGCTTGGAGGTCACCCAGGGTAGTGGGGATCAGCCCCAGCATTTT.